One sample yielded the 18 T cell receptor beta chains listed below, sequenced in a study of T cell repertoires in cytomegalovirus infection. TCRdb itself ran the reads through MiXCR, one entry per CDR3 protein. The table records hundreds of thousands of distinct CDR3 sequences, 20% to 25% of them present only once. Material for sequencing was CD8+ T cells from PBMCs. These receptors all stem from a human donor in good health (CMV status not recorded). Some clones in this sample may be carry-over from other donors' samples.

This clonotype was picked up a small number of times. The chain joins TRBV23-1 to TRBJ2-7; 8 nucleotides agree with TRBD1. TRBV23-1 is noted as an ORF with a role that remains uncertain. This CDR3 spans 15 amino acids. V shed 3 bases, J shed 1 base, and the junction held 5 bases outside the gene matches. In DNA, the CDR3 is TGCGCCAGCAGTCACTCGGGACAGGCATCCTACGAGCAGTACTTC. Amino acid sequence: CASSHSGQASYEQYF.

V and J are TRBV7-2 and TRBJ1-2; D perhaps matches TRBD1 (6 bases). V lost 3 bases, J lost 3 bases, and 11 bases lay in between. CDR1 is SGHTA, CDR2 FQGNSA, per germline. CDR3 length: 14 residues. CDR3 region: CASSFQGYDYGYTF. The CDR3 coding sequence is TGTGCCAGCAGCTTTCAGGGGTATGACTATGGCTACACCTTC.

Only a few counts were recorded for this clonotype. The chain has TRBV25-1 and TRBJ2-1; D is possibly TRBD1 (6 bases). This CDR3 region has 13 residues. Germline-derived CDR1 and CDR2 are MGHDK and SYGVNS. Trimming took off 7 bases at V and 10 bases at J, with 17 bases between the two ends. CDR3 DNA: TGTGCCAGCAACTTCCGAGGGACAAGCGAGCAGTTCTTC. It yields the protein CASNFRGTSEQFF.

This clonotype appeared a few times. The V call is TRBV11-2, the J call TRBJ2-7; the D gene could be TRBD1 or TRBD2 (5 bases each). The V gene's germline CDR1 is SGHAT and CDR2 FQNNGV. The CDR3 is made up of 13 amino acids. V lost 5 bases, J lost 7 bases, and 15 bases lay in between. The CDR3 DNA is TGTGCCAGCAGCCCATCCGGGGACCCTGAGCAGTACTTC. Protein sequence: CASSPSGDPEQYF. The full variable domain, with the rest looked up from reference TRBV11-2 and TRBJ2-7, is EAGVAQSPRYKIIEKRQSVAFWCNPISGHATLYWYQQILGQGPKLLIQFQNNGVVDDSQLPKDRFSAERLKGVDSTLKIQPAKLEDSAVYLCASSPSGDPEQYFGPGTRLTVT.

The chain couples TRBV4-1 to TRBJ1-2; tentative D call: TRBD1 (5 bases). Per the germline V gene, CDR1 is MGHRA and CDR2 is YSYEKL. The CDR3 totals 17 residues. V was cut by 3 bases and J by 0 bases, with 17 bases left in between. In DNA, the CDR3 is TGCGCCAGCAGCCAGAGCCGGGACCAAATTTCTAACTATGGCTACACCTTC. Translating it yields CASSQSRDQISNYGYTF.

V and J are TRBV13 and TRBJ1-3; 7 bases match TRBD1. J gave up 0 bases and V 6 bases, and 5 bases lay outside the gene matches. CDR1 PRHDT and CDR2 FYEKMQ come from the germline V gene (reference sequence). The CDR3 is 15 amino acids. CDR3 sequence (DNA): TGTGCCAGCAGTCATACAGGGGACTCTGGAAACACCATATATTTT. It translates to CASSHTGDSGNTIYF.

Many counts were recorded for this clonotype. V gene TRBV12-3 or TRBV12-4 combines with J gene TRBJ2-3, with D possibly TRBD2 on 7 matching bases. CDR3 length: 14 amino acids. Deletions cut 8 bases from V and 6 bases from J, with 18 bases between. For the CDR3, the DNA is TGTGCCAGCTCAAAGGGGGGGGGGCAGGATACGCAGTATTTT. This encodes CASSKGGGQDTQYF.

The genes are TRBV7-3 and TRBJ2-1; 7 nucleotides align to TRBD2. The CDR3 runs 16 residues. Germline CDR1 SGHTA, CDR2 FQGTGA. V was clipped by 5 bases and J by 2 bases; unmatched bases: 9. The CDR3 bases are TGTGCCAGCAGCCCGATAGCGGGTACGGCCTACAATGAGCAGTTCTTC. Its protein is CASSPIAGTAYNEQFF.

V is TRBV7-9 and J is TRBJ1-2; tentatively, D is TRBD1 (5 bases). CDR1 and CDR2 (germline): SEHNR, FQNEAQ (reference sequence). The CDR3 contains 12 residues. Trimming took 5 bases from V and 7 from J, leaving 11 bases between them. CDR3 coding DNA: TGTGCCAGCAGCCCACCGGGGGGTGGCTACACCTTC. Translation gives CASSPPGGGYTF. Complete variable domain (other parts from reference TRBV7-9 and TRBJ1-2): DTGVSQNPRHKITKRGQNVTFRCDPISEHNRLYWYRQTLGQGPEFLTYFQNEAQLEKSRLLSDRFSAERPKGSFSTLEIQRTEQGDSAMYLCASSPPGGGYTFGSGTRLTVV.

This clonotype was observed a few times. The chain combines TRBV11-1 with TRBJ2-2, with TRBD2 as a possible D gene (7 bases). Looked up from germline, CDR1 is SGHAT and CDR2 is FQDESV (reference sequence). The CDR3 is 13 amino acids. Trimming removed 3 bases at V and 6 bases at J, with 8 bases between. This CDR3 is CASSFGGPGELFF. CDR3 sequence (DNA): TGTGCCAGCAGCTTCGGGGGGCCCGGGGAGCTGTTTTTT.

The chain joins TRBV27 to TRBJ1-5, with 8 positions matching TRBD1. Losses at the gene ends were 8 bases for V and 0 bases for J; bases not matched to a gene: 6. The CDR3 consists of 15 residues. The germline gives CDR1 MNHEY, CDR2 SMNVEV (reference sequence). CDR3 DNA sequence: TGTGCCAGCTCGGGGACAGGATATAGCAATCAGCCCCAGCATTTT. This sequence encodes CASSGTGYSNQPQHF.

This clonotype was recorded a few times. V gene TRBV12-3 or TRBV12-4 combines with J gene TRBJ2-7, with 14 nucleotides matching TRBD2. Losses at the gene ends were 4 bases for V and 3 bases for J; bases not matched to a gene: 5. The CDR3 loop spans 16 amino acids. The DNA for the CDR3 is TGTGCCAGCAGTTCCGGGACTAGCGGGGGAAGCTACGAGCAGTACTTC. Translating gives CASSSGTSGGSYEQYF.

This clonotype was counted once. The gene calls are TRBV14 and TRBJ1-2, with no clear D. Germline lookup yields CDR1 SGHDN and CDR2 FVKESK. This CDR3 is 14 amino acids long. V lost 1 base to trimming and J lost 1 base, with 7 bases between them. The chain's CDR3 is CASSQGTLNYGYTF. CDR3 in DNA: TGTGCCAGCAGCCAAGGAACTCTTAACTATGGCTACACCTTC.

At least ten counts were recorded for this clonotype. The chain is built from TRBV7-9 and TRBJ1-1; D is possibly TRBD1 (6 bases). With 5 bases removed from V and 5 bases from J, the gap between germline ends came to 12 bases. The CDR3 is 13 residues long. The V gene's germline CDR1 is SEHNR and CDR2 FQNEAQ (reference sequence). DNA of the CDR3: TGTGCCAGCAGCCACCCCACAGGGACTGAAGCTTTCTTT. Translated, it gives CASSHPTGTEAFF.

This clonotype was picked up many times. The gene calls are TRBV20-1 and TRBJ2-1; the D gene could be TRBD1 or TRBD2 (5 bases each). The CDR3 is 16 residues long. The germline V gene encodes CDR1 DFQATT and CDR2 SNEGSKA (reference sequence). V was shortened by 0 bases and J by 1 base, with 13 bases between the two germline ends. CDR3 loop: CSARDLGTESYNEQFF. The CDR3 bases are TGCAGTGCTAGAGATCTGGGGACCGAGTCCTACAATGAGCAGTTCTTC.

The CDR3 DNA reads TGCGCCAGCAGCCAAGGGAACTCGAAAGACTACGAGCAGTACTTC. Its translation is CASSQGNSKDYEQYF. The gene calls are TRBV4-1 and TRBJ2-7; D not certain. V gave up 1 base and J gave up 3 bases, with 13 bases separating them. The CDR3 is made up of 15 amino acids. Per germline, CDR1 MGHRA and CDR2 YSYEKL.

This clonotype came up a few times. J is TRBJ2-1 and V is TRBV7-3; TRBD2 matches at 15 bases. Germline CDR1 and CDR2: SGHTA and FQGTGA. This CDR3 has 15 amino acids. The trim removed 5 bases at V and 7 bases at J, leaving 3 bases unmatched. CDR3 DNA sequence: TGTGCCAGCAGCCAAGGACTAGCGGGGGGGAATGAGCAGTTCTTC. Protein sequence: CASSQGLAGGNEQFF.

The V gene is TRBV28, the J gene TRBJ2-7; D may correspond to TRBD1 or TRBD2 (5 bases each). Trimming removed 6 bases at V and 5 bases at J, with 14 bases between. The CDR3 sequence is 13 residues long. The germline V gene has CDR1 MDHEN and CDR2 SYDVKM. The CDR3 DNA reads as TGTGCCAGCAGACCCGAGGGGTTCCACGAGCAGTACTTC. Translating gives CASRPEGFHEQYF.